What follows are 25 T cell receptor beta chains derived from one specimen sequenced in a study of control samples from healthy donors and cancer patients. Assay: immunoSEQ multiplex PCR; the TCRdb copy retains only in-frame clones and omits some. The table includes approximately 89,000 clones, more than 70% detected once. The sample was blood. Receptor source: a man aged 45 to 65 in good health.

This chain links TRBV24-1 with TRBJ1-1; D gene ambiguous. Germline V gene sequence: CDR1 KGHDR, CDR2 SFDVKD. CDR3 size: 13 residues. Trimming took off 5 bases at V and 4 bases at J, with 10 bases between the two ends. The CDR3: CATSVGGSTEAFF. In nucleotides, the CDR3 is TGTGCCACCAGTGTAGGAGGGAGCACTGAAGCTTTCTTT.

The V gene is TRBV24-1, the J gene TRBJ2-1; D gene uncertain. This CDR3 has 11 amino acids. V dropped 1 base and J dropped 13 bases, with 7 bases sitting between them. The germline V gene has CDR1 KGHDR and CDR2 SFDVKD. CDR3 protein: CATSDFGYQFF. DNA of the CDR3: TGTGCCACCAGTGATTTTGGTTACCAGTTCTTC.

This sequence joins TRBV2 and TRBJ1-5; D gene unclear. Germline V gene data show CDR1 as SNHLY and CDR2 as FYNNEI. The CDR3 contains 13 residues. V was trimmed by 4 bases and J by 9 bases, leaving 13 bases between them. Here the CDR3 reads CASSGGSQRPQHF. In nucleotides, the CDR3 is TGTGCCAGCAGTGGGGGATCTCAGAGGCCCCAGCATTTT.

The V call is TRBV9, the J call TRBJ2-2; D is unresolved. V gave up 3 bases and J gave up 0 bases, with 6 bases separating them. The length of the CDR3 is 14 residues. The germline V gene has CDR1 SGDLS and CDR2 YYNGEE. The CDR3 here is CASSDPANTGELFF. The CDR3 region has the DNA TGTGCCAGCAGCGATCCAGCGAACACCGGGGAGCTGTTTTTT.

V is TRBV28 and J is TRBJ2-7; TRBD1 matches 9 bases. The CDR3 extends over 14 amino acids. CDR1 is MDHEN and CDR2 is SYDVKM in the germline V gene. V shed 6 bases and J 6 bases; nucleotides not matched to a gene: 9. The CDR3, as DNA: TGTGCCAGCAGACATACCGGGACAGGGCCCGAGCAGTACGTC. This gives the protein CASRHTGTGPEQYV.

The rearrangement links TRBV2 to TRBJ1-6, with D possibly TRBD1 on 6 matching bases. Trimming removed 1 base at V and 0 bases at J, with 10 bases between. CDR3 length equals 17 residues. Germline V CDR1 and CDR2: SNHLY, FYNNEI. The chain's CDR3 is CASSEGGPGSYNSPLHF. The CDR3, as DNA: TGTGCCAGCAGTGAAGGGGGGCCAGGCTCCTATAATTCACCCCTCCACTTT.

J is TRBJ1-2 and V is TRBV30; D is possibly TRBD1 (6 bases). The CDR3 has 13 residues. Trimming took 3 bases from V and 6 from J, leaving 14 bases between them. Germline V gene sequence: CDR1 GTSNPN, CDR2 SVGIG (reference sequence). The CDR3 loop reads CAWSGGGPDGYTF. CDR3 bases: TGTGCCTGGAGCGGAGGGGGGCCAGATGGCTACACCTTC.

The chain couples TRBV6-5 to TRBJ1-2; no definite D call. Trimming removed 10 bases at V and 2 bases at J, with 8 bases between. This CDR3 has 11 residues. Germline V gene data show CDR1 as MNHEY and CDR2 as SVGAGI. The CDR3 reads CATTSNYGYTF. In DNA form, the CDR3 reads TGTGCCACCACTTCAAACTATGGCTACACCTTC.

V gene TRBV7-2 combines with J gene TRBJ1-4; perhaps TRBD1 as D (5 bases). V was shortened by 5 bases and J by 0 bases, with 7 bases between the two germline ends. CDR1 SGHTA and CDR2 FQGNSA come from the germline V gene. This CDR3 spans 14 amino acids. The CDR3 bases are TGTGCCAGCAGCAAGACAGCAACTAATGAAAAACTGTTTTTT. This translates into CASSKTATNEKLFF.

The CDR3 DNA reads TGCGCCAGCAGCCCCGGCGGTTATCAAGAGACCCAGTACTTC. This gives the protein CASSPGGYQETQYF. The rearrangement joins TRBV4-3 to TRBJ2-5; no reliable D call. V gave up 4 bases and J gave up 2 bases, with 11 bases separating them. The CDR3 loop spans 14 amino acids. Per the germline V gene, CDR1 is LGHNA and CDR2 is YSLEER.

The chain links TRBV19 to TRBJ2-7, with TRBD1 identical over 10 bases. There are 14 residues in the CDR3. Germline V gene lookup returns CDR1 LNHDA and CDR2 SQIVND (reference sequence). J was trimmed by 6 bases and V by 5 bases; bases with no gene match: 7. CDR3 region: CASSLPGQGLEQYF. In DNA, the CDR3 is TGTGCCAGTAGTCTTCCGGGACAGGGGCTCGAGCAGTACTTC.

The V gene is TRBV5-1, the J gene TRBJ1-2, with 7 bases lining up with TRBD1. Per germline, CDR1 SGHRS and CDR2 YFSETQ. The CDR3 extends over 15 amino acids. V trimming: 4 bases; J trimming: 4 bases; junction bases outside the gene matches: 10. The CDR3, as DNA: TGCGCCAGCAGCCTCTCTGGGACAGAGGTCTATGGCTACACCTTC. This gives the protein CASSLSGTEVYGYTF.

The V call is TRBV19, the J call TRBJ1-5, with D hard to call. Germline CDR1 LNHDA, CDR2 SQIVND (reference sequence). V gave up 5 bases and J gave up 3 bases, with 14 bases separating them. This CDR3 is 15 amino acids long. The CDR3 loop reads CASSQLDGLNQPQHF. The CDR3 region has the DNA TGTGCCAGTAGTCAACTGGACGGACTCAATCAGCCCCAGCATTTT.

V is TRBV5-4 and J is TRBJ2-7, with 9 positions matching TRBD1. This CDR3 contains 13 residues. Germline V gives CDR1 SGHNT, CDR2 YYREEE (reference sequence). J gave up 4 bases and V 4 bases, and 3 bases lay outside the gene matches. CDR3 in DNA: TGTGCCAGCAGCGGGGGACAGGGTTACGAGCAGTACTTC. Translating it yields CASSGGQGYEQYF.

The rearrangement uses TRBV11-2 and TRBJ2-3; TRBD2 aligns across 7 bases. The CDR3 runs to 17 residues. The germline V gene has CDR1 SGHAT and CDR2 FQNNGV. V lost 5 bases and J lost 3; bases outside the gene matches: 14. In nucleotides, the CDR3 is TGTGCCAGCAGCCCACGGTTTGGCGGGAGAGGAACAGATACGCAGTATTTT. Translating it yields CASSPRFGGRGTDTQYF. Supplemented by reference TRBV11-2 and TRBJ2-3, the full variable domain reads EAGVAQSPRYKIIEKRQSVAFWCNPISGHATLYWYQQILGQGPKLLIQFQNNGVVDDSQLPKDRFSAERLKGVDSTLKIQPAKLEDSAVYLCASSPRFGGRGTDTQYFGPGTRLTVL.

Here the CDR3 reads CASSDFRTGGLEQYF. The CDR3 DNA reads as TGTGCCAGCAGTGATTTTAGAACAGGGGGTCTGGAACAGTACTTC. This sequence joins TRBV25-1 and TRBJ2-7; TRBD1 agrees at 8 bases. Germline V gene data show CDR1 as MGHDK and CDR2 as SYGVNS. CDR3 length equals 15 residues. With 3 bases clipped from V and 10 bases from J, the junction kept 14 bases outside the gene matches.

This clone was seen once. The rearrangement links TRBV6-4 to TRBJ1-1; 8 nucleotides match TRBD1. The CDR3 spans 14 residues. Germline CDR1 MRHNA, CDR2 SNTAGT. J was trimmed by 4 bases and V by 6 bases; bases with no gene match: 7. The CDR3 coding sequence is TGTGCCAGCAGATTTGACAGGGGCAGCACTGAAGCTTTCTTT. It codes for CASRFDRGSTEAFF.

This chain connects TRBV6-5 to TRBJ2-7; 8 bases map to TRBD2. Germline lookup yields CDR1 MNHEY and CDR2 SVGAGI. The CDR3 is 14 amino acids. J gave up 5 bases and V 5 bases, and 8 bases lay outside the gene matches. This CDR3 reads CASSPWRGADEQYF. Written as DNA, the CDR3 is TGTGCCAGCAGTCCATGGCGGGGGGCCGACGAGCAGTACTTC.

The rearrangement uses TRBV30 and TRBJ1-1; possibly TRBD1 for D (5 bases). The CDR3 spans 16 residues. The germline CDR1 and CDR2 sequences are GTSNPN and SVGIG (reference sequence). Trimming left V 2 bases short and J 0 bases short, with 16 bases between. CDR3 residues: CAWSRKEGALNTEAFF. The CDR3 region has the DNA TGTGCCTGGAGTAGAAAGGAAGGGGCCCTGAACACTGAAGCTTTCTTT.

This chain links TRBV6-5 with TRBJ2-7; D may match TRBD1 or TRBD2 (5 bases each). The CDR3 runs to 15 residues. Trimming took 7 bases from V and 2 from J, leaving 18 bases between them. The V gene's germline CDR1 is MNHEY and CDR2 SVGAGI. For the CDR3, the DNA is TGTGCCAGCAAAGTATACGGGACCTCAACCTACGAGCAGTACTTC. This encodes CASKVYGTSTYEQYF.

The V gene is TRBV9, the J gene TRBJ2-1; 10 positions match TRBD2. The CDR3 contains 15 residues. Germline assignment: CDR1 SGDLS and CDR2 YYNGEE. Unmatched junction bases numbered 9, after V lost 3 bases and J lost 9 bases. Written as DNA, the CDR3 is TGTGCCAGCAGCGAGAGCGGGAGGGGATCAATTGAGCAGTTCTTC. Amino acids: CASSESGRGSIEQFF.

The J gene is TRBJ1-5, the V gene TRBV19, with 7 positions matching TRBD1. Germline V gene lookup returns CDR1 LNHDA and CDR2 SQIVND (reference sequence). V was pared by 0 bases and J by 5 bases, with 4 bases of the junction left unmatched. CDR3 length: 15 amino acids. The CDR3 region has the DNA TGTGCCAGTAGTATAGACCAGGGGGACCATCAGCCCCAGCATTTT. Amino acid sequence: CASSIDQGDHQPQHF.

The chain is built from TRBV6-2 or TRBV6-3 and TRBJ2-2; D is possibly TRBD2 (5 bases). The germline V and J ends were trimmed by 0 bases and 13 bases, with 15 bases remaining between them. Per germline, CDR1 MNHEY and CDR2 SVGEGT. The CDR3 sequence is 14 residues long. The CDR3 coding sequence is TGTGCCAGCAGTTACTCGAAAGAGGGAAAGGGGCTGTTTTTT. It encodes CASSYSKEGKGLFF.

This sequence joins TRBV4-2 and TRBJ1-2, with 7 bases matching TRBD1. This CDR3 comprises 17 residues. The V gene's germline CDR1 is LGHNA and CDR2 YNFKEQ. Losses at the gene ends were 1 base for V and 2 bases for J; bases not matched to a gene: 10. In nucleotides, the CDR3 is TGTGCCAGCAGCCAAGCTGGAGGGGGCCTTATCAACTATGGCTACACCTTC. Its protein is CASSQAGGGLINYGYTF.

This clone was observed a few times. J is TRBJ1-6 and V is TRBV2; a possible D gene is TRBD1 (5 bases). Trimming removed 6 bases from V and 0 bases from J, with 12 bases in between. The CDR3 has 16 amino acids. Germline values: CDR1 SNHLY, CDR2 FYNNEI. The CDR3 sequence is CASRAGTSSYNSPLHF. The CDR3 DNA is TGTGCCAGCAGGGCAGGGACCTCCTCCTATAATTCACCCCTCCACTTT. Filled out from reference TRBV2 and TRBJ1-6, the complete variable domain reads EPEVTQTPSHQVTQMGQEVILRCVPISNHLYFYWYRQILGQKVEFLVSFYNNEISEKSEIFDDQFSVERPDGSNFTLKIRSTKLEDSAMYFCASRAGTSSYNSPLHFGNGTRLTVT.